This T cell receptor beta chain comes out of a study of shared clonotypes between healthy human individuals (dated by TCRdb to 2018 to 2020). About the investigation overall: Three men and two women, aged 18 to 49 years, made up the cohort. For each donor, three plates each were used for CD4 naive and CD4 memory, two plates were used for CD8 naive, and one plate was used for CD8 memory. The study deeply sequenced blood TCR repertoires of about 5 healthy adults to estimate repertoire size and the extent of clonotype sharing between individuals. Libraries were prepared and TCR repertoires were sequenced by different laboratories using diverse techniques, in order to increase sequencing depth and limit assay-specific biases. Leukapheresis yielded between about 0.85 and 9.5 billion PBMCs per donor.

CDR1 and CDR2, per the germline V gene, are MGHDK and SYGVNS. V loses 3 bases, J loses 3 bases, and the germline ends lie 11 bases apart. From the cysteine through the phenylalanine, the CDR3 covers 15 amino acids. Only the CDR3 portion is preserved as DNA: 45 bases, with reading frame beginning at the first base. TCR CDR3 regions were amplified from genomic DNA by multiplex PCR using the deep immunoSEQ assay. Extracted genomic DNA from each cell subset was distributed evenly across all wells of several immunoSEQ 96-well plates, and each plate was treated as a replicate. Each replicate PCR for sorted subsets received about 180 ng genomic DNA, equal to about 30,000 T cell genomes. Purified libraries were measured with a Qubit 3.0 fluorometer, size-checked on a Bioanalyzer 2100, and measured again with the KAPA Library Quantification kit. Each immunoSEQ 96-well plate was sequenced on its own single-read 150-cycle Illumina NextSeq 550 flow cell. On the study's bioinformatics: Because the immunoSEQ output included only junctional sequences and no quality scores, the filtering could not be the same as the filtering used for full-length reads. To assign V/J genes and CDR3, sequences were annotated using PyIR, a Python wrapper for IgBLAST v1.9, with IMGT germline references. Any read was removed if the V/J assignment was weak (E-value above 1e-6), the CDR3 was missing, or the read contained stop codons, out-of-frame junctions, or ambiguous translated residues. V3J clonotypes were defined as sequences sharing an identical inferred V gene, J gene, and CDR3 amino acid sequence. To compute the percentage overlap between repertoires, the number of shared unique clonotypes was divided by the size of the smaller repertoire. Richness of each repertoire was evaluated using RTK rarefaction, the Chao1 estimator, and Recon v2.1 estimates of unobserved clonotypes. For all TCRbeta clonotypes obtained by the gDNA method from a handful of donors, generation probabilities were computed with OLGA. In its TCRdb copy, this immuneACCESS table keeps in-frame sequences only and misses some clones. Where compared with another copy, unresolved V genes explain less than half of these, and the others have no known cause. That table is the source of V, J and clone size, and D and trimming were worked out from the DNA. The sample table contains approximately 1.5 million clones; only one count was recorded for approximately 98.5% of them. The ten largest clones add up to roughly 0.35% of the sample.

Paper-wide results and their limitations: Sampling was restricted to blood, and TCR repertoires in tissue are likely to differ from TCR repertoires in blood. Even with the large sequencing depth, rarefaction of the sorted-subset datasets indicated that sequencing was incomplete. Estimated clonotype richness was generally larger for naive than for memory subsets. Clonotypes shared by all four sorted-subset donors showed higher generation probabilities than non-shared clonotypes. Pairwise subsampling indicated that sequencing depth was expected to affect the degree of clonotype sharing among donors. When four donors were compared, the shared fraction of clonotypes was around 5% for naive CD4, roughly 3.3% for naive CD8, more than 2% for memory CD4, and approximately 0.4% for memory CD8. The genetic and exposure-history diversity represented was limited by the small number of donors.

The donors were healthy, HIV-negative adults who had no recently reported acute infections or vaccinations. Every donor was a Caucasian adult residing in Nashville, Tennessee, USA. CD4+ T cells were enriched by magnetic negative selection; naive cells were then positively selected on CD45RA, and the negative fraction formed the memory subset. After blood collection by leukapheresis, PBMCs were isolated using Ficoll-Histopaque density gradient centrifugation and then cryopreserved in the vapor phase of liquid nitrogen. Purity and quantity of every magnetically sorted T cell population were checked by analytical flow cytometry. Genomic DNA was isolated from every sorted fraction and measured by UV absorbance on a Nanodrop 2000c. In the case of this clone: The specificity of this receptor is unknown. Base quality data are lacking; no much larger clone is found one base away.

The source material was naive CD4+ T cells sorted from blood. This specimen's cell subset or site label, interpreted: CD45RA+ positively selected. The V gene is TRBV25-1 and the J gene is TRBJ2-2; the D gene is unclear. The TCR sequence derives from a man aged 30 to 45 in good health. The CDR3 here reads CASSEGFRDTGELFF. The DNA sequence is given as TGTGCCAGCAGTGAGGGCTTCCGGGACACCGGGGAGCTGTTTTTT.